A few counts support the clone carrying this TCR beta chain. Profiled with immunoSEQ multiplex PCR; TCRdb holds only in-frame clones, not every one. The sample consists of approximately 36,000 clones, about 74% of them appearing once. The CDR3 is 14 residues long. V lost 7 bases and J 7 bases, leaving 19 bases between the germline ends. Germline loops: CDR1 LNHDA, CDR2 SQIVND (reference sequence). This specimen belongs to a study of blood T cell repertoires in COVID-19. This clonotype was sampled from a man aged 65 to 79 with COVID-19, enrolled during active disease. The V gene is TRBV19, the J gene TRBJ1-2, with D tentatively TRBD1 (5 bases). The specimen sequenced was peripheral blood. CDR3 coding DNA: TGTGCCAGTATCATGACGGGGGTCATGGGTGGCTACACCTTC. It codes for CASIMTGVMGGYTF.